This is a list of T cell receptor beta chains from one sample in a study of T-cell memory formation after mild COVID-19. TCRdb reanalysed the 5' RACE reads using MiXCR and keeps one entry per CDR3 protein. The sample yields about 340,000 distinct CDR3 sequences, about 20% seen once. What was sequenced was PBMCs or a T cell subset sorted from them (not recorded which). These receptors were taken from a man in his late teens or twenties who had mild COVID-19 (a few samples of this study predate the infection). Cell type and time point are not known. CDR3s leave out the opening cysteine and the closing phenylalanine or tryptophan. A D gene is named only where the DNA matches it firmly.

TRBD1	TRBV23-1	TRBJ1-5	15	ASSRGDRATCNQPQH
.	TRBV30	TRBJ2-7	12	AWRGRDLGYEQY
TRBD1	TRBV7-6	TRBJ2-5	14	ASSVGQGTQLGTQY
.	TRBV7-9	TRBJ1-2	10	ASSLEYHGYT
TRBD2	TRBV7-9	TRBJ2-1	12	ALAGPSSYNEQF
.	TRBV21-1	TRBJ1-5	9	ASSSNQPQH
.	TRBV7-9	TRBJ2-1	13	ASSSHRDSYNEQF
.	TRBV7-8	TRBJ2-5	9	ASSVQETQY
.	TRBV4-3	TRBJ2-4	15	ASSQDPIGVAKNIQY
.	TRBV5-5	TRBJ1-1	13	ASSQYGRLDTEAF
.	TRBV7-9	TRBJ1-1	12	ASSPGTPGTEAF
.	TRBV5-1	TRBJ2-7	10	ASSSRLYEQY
.	TRBV6-5	TRBJ2-5	12	ASRFSGAQETQY
TRBD1	TRBV29-1	TRBJ1-2	11	SVSGTGVYGYT
.	TRBV4-3	TRBJ2-1	13	ASSQESSSYNEQF
.	TRBV12-3/TRBV12-4	TRBJ2-5	11	ASSFRGWETQY
.	TRBV5-1	TRBJ2-3	11	ASSYGPGNTQY
TRBD1	TRBV30	TRBJ1-2	10	AWSTDRDGYT
TRBD1	TRBV15	TRBJ2-5	11	ATSRRQGETQY
TRBD1	TRBV7-6	TRBJ1-1	14	ASSLAPDRGNTEAF
TRBD1	TRBV7-3	TRBJ1-2	11	ASSTQTGQGYT
.	TRBV9	TRBJ1-4	13	ASSVAGAGNEKLF
.	TRBV7-2	TRBJ2-5	12	ASNLRGLTQTQY
TRBD1	TRBV6-6	TRBJ2-2	16	ASSFEPIRGRQTGELF
.	TRBV12-3/TRBV12-4	TRBJ2-7	12	ASSLGTYLGEQY
.	TRBV12-3/TRBV12-4	TRBJ1-6	14	ASSLGGGSYNSPLH
.	TRBV6-2/TRBV6-3	TRBJ1-5	13	ASSYRGNSNQPQH
.	TRBV6-5	TRBJ1-1	12	ASRPAVMNTEAF
.	TRBV20-1	TRBJ2-6	12	SAETASGANVLT